This record concerns one T cell receptor (beta chain) sequence. The antigen is not known. This record belongs to a study of post-analysis software for immune sequencing data. Study results and limitations: Patients had higher frequencies than controls of roughly five TRBV segments, including TRBV5-6, TRBV5-1 and TRBV20-1.

Germline loops: CDR1 MGHRA, CDR2 YSYEKL. V lost 5 bases, J lost 8 bases, and 9 bases lay in between. The CDR3 consists of 11 residues. Unique molecular identifiers were carried by the TCR beta cDNA libraries. The yield from about 1 to 10 million T cells was 500,000 or so cDNA molecules in total. One entry per CDR3 protein results from TCRdb running MiXCR on the PCR reads. In the table there are some 690,000 distinct CDR3 sequences, roughly three fifths of which are singletons. The chain is built from TRBV4-1 and TRBJ1-2; D may be TRBD1 (6 bases). The sequence derives from a girl aged 2 to 10 with multiple sclerosis. Material: blood. CDR3 residues: CASSVGTGYTF. Written as DNA, the CDR3 is TGCGCCAGCAGCGTGGGGACAGGCTACACCTTC.